Listed below are T cell receptor beta chains from one sample, sequenced in a study of blood T cell repertoires in COVID-19. Data came from immunoSEQ multiplex PCR; TCRdb stores just in-frame clones and leaves some out. The repertoire holds about 380,000 clones, around nine tenths seen once, with 0.9% to 1.5% in the top ten. The sample comprised PBMCs or T cells enriched from blood (not recorded which). Receptors originate from a woman aged 18-29 years who had recovered from COVID-19. Each CDR3 is given with its conserved first and last residue. Each record gives: D gene, V gene, J gene, clone size, CDR3 DNA, CDR3 protein. A D gene is named only where the DNA matches it firmly. Clone size is stated in some rows and not others, as once, few, many or a class when expanded.

D: NA
V: TRBV9
J: TRBJ2-5
size: NA
DNA: TGTGCCAGCAGCGTCGCTACTAGCCACTCCCAAGAGACCCAGTACTTC
CDR3: CASSVATSHSQETQYF

D: NA
V: TRBV5-1
J: TRBJ1-4
size: NA
DNA: TGCGCCAGCAGCTTGGTATCTACCGGTGAAAAACTGTTTTTT
CDR3: CASSLVSTGEKLFF

D: NA
V: TRBV21-1
J: TRBJ2-7
size: NA
DNA: TGTGCCAGCAGAAAAGAGGACAGGGGGTTTACTTACGAGCAGTACTTC
CDR3: CASRKEDRGFTYEQYF

D: TRBD2
V: TRBV9
J: TRBJ2-3
size: NA
DNA: TGTGCCAGCAGCGTAGGGGCTAGCGGGGGGGCTGTGGGCACAGATACGCAGTATTTT
CDR3: CASSVGASGGAVGTDTQYF

D: NA
V: TRBV19
J: TRBJ1-2
size: once
DNA: TGTGCCAGCTCTCGACAGATTGGGCGGAATCCTAACTATGGCTACACCTTC
CDR3: CASSRQIGRNPNYGYTF

D: NA
V: TRBV7-8
J: TRBJ1-1
size: NA
DNA: TGTGCCAGCAGCTTAGCGGACAGTTCAGAACGCGGGTTGAACACTGAAGCTTTCTTT
CDR3: CASSLADSSERGLNTEAFF

D: NA
V: TRBV12-3/TRBV12-4
J: TRBJ2-1
size: once
DNA: TGTGCCAGCACCTCCCGGCCGAGGGTTGAGCAGTTCTTC
CDR3: CASTSRPRVEQFF

D: NA
V: TRBV4-1
J: TRBJ2-1
size: NA
DNA: TGCGCCAGCAGCCAAGGGGGGGGCCGTTCCGTAAATGAGCAGTTCTTC
CDR3: CASSQGGGRSVNEQFF

D: TRBD2
V: TRBV9
J: TRBJ2-5
size: NA
DNA: TGTGCCAGCAGCGACGGAGGGACTAGCGCCCAAGAGACCCAGTACTTC
CDR3: CASSDGGTSAQETQYF

D: TRBD1
V: TRBV11-2
J: TRBJ1-2
size: NA
DNA: TGTGCCAGCAGCTTAGTAGGACAGGGGTTCTACACCTTC
CDR3: CASSLVGQGFYTF

D: NA
V: TRBV19
J: TRBJ1-2
size: once
DNA: TGTGCCAGAAGGGGGAATGGCTACACCTTC
CDR3: CARRGNGYTF

D: NA
V: TRBV7-9
J: TRBJ1-1
size: NA
DNA: TGTGCCAGCAGCCAGGGAAAGAACACTGAAGCTTTCTTT
CDR3: CASSQGKNTEAFF

D: NA
V: TRBV6-5
J: TRBJ2-7
size: NA
DNA: TGTGCCAGCGAAGGACTACGAGACTACGAGCAGTACTTC
CDR3: CASEGLRDYEQYF

D: TRBD2
V: TRBV28
J: TRBJ2-5
size: NA
DNA: TGTGCCAGCAGTTTGTCTTTAGCGGGGGTGCAAGAGACCCAGTACTTC
CDR3: CASSLSLAGVQETQYF

D: NA
V: TRBV4-2
J: TRBJ1-2
size: NA
DNA: TGTGCCAGCAGCGGGCGGACAGAATACCTCTATGGCTACACCTTC
CDR3: CASSGRTEYLYGYTF

D: NA
V: TRBV9
J: TRBJ2-4
size: NA
DNA: TGTGCCAGCATCCAAGAGGAGGGTGGGGGGAAACTAGCCAAAAACATTCAGTACTTC
CDR3: CASIQEEGGGKLAKNIQYF

D: TRBD1
V: TRBV4-3
J: TRBJ1-4
size: few
DNA: TGCGCCAGCAGCCAAGATCAGCGGACAGGGTTTAATGAAAAACTGTTTTTT
CDR3: CASSQDQRTGFNEKLFF

D: TRBD1
V: TRBV28
J: TRBJ2-7
size: once
DNA: TGTGCCAGCAATGGGGGACAGGGGGCCGTGGAGCAGTACTTC
CDR3: CASNGGQGAVEQYF

D: NA
V: TRBV28
J: TRBJ2-7
size: NA
DNA: TGTGCCAGCAGGGACCCGAAGGGAGTTAGTCCCTACGAGCAGTACTTC
CDR3: CASRDPKGVSPYEQYF

D: NA
V: TRBV5-1
J: TRBJ1-3
size: NA
DNA: TGCGCCAGCAGCTTGGATTTGGGGAGCTCTGGAAACACCATATATTTT
CDR3: CASSLDLGSSGNTIYF

D: TRBD1
V: TRBV4-1
J: TRBJ2-7
size: NA
DNA: TGCGCCAGCAGCCAAGGGGACAGCTTGTACGAGCAGTACTTC
CDR3: CASSQGDSLYEQYF

D: NA
V: TRBV3-1/TRBV3-2
J: TRBJ1-2
size: NA
DNA: TGTGCCAGCAGCCCGGGGACTCCAGCTCCCTACTATGGCTACACCTTC
CDR3: CASSPGTPAPYYGYTF

D: TRBD1
V: TRBV5-1
J: TRBJ1-1
size: NA
DNA: TGCGCCAGCAGCTTGGTGGACAGGAGGGACACTGAAGCTTTCTTT
CDR3: CASSLVDRRDTEAFF

D: NA
V: TRBV28
J: TRBJ2-3
size: NA
DNA: TGTGCCAGCGCCAGGGGGGCGAAATCTAGCACAGATACGCAGTATTTT
CDR3: CASARGAKSSTDTQYF

D: NA
V: TRBV10-3
J: TRBJ1-1
size: NA
DNA: TGTGCCATCAGTGACGCGACAGGTATGAACACTGAAGCTTTCTTT
CDR3: CAISDATGMNTEAFF

D: NA
V: TRBV5-1
J: TRBJ2-5
size: NA
DNA: TGCGCCAGCAGCTTGGACAGGGCTGGTGCATTCGGGTACCAAGAGACCCAGTACTTC
CDR3: CASSLDRAGAFGYQETQYF

D: NA
V: TRBV5-1
J: TRBJ1-4
size: NA
DNA: TGCGCCAGCAGCTTGCAGGCAACTAATGAAAAACTGTTTTTT
CDR3: CASSLQATNEKLFF

D: NA
V: TRBV10-3
J: TRBJ1-5
size: NA
DNA: TGTGCCATCAGTGAGGCGGACAGTATCAATCAGCCCCAGCATTTT
CDR3: CAISEADSINQPQHF

D: TRBD1
V: TRBV7-9
J: TRBJ2-3
size: NA
DNA: TGTGCCAGCAGCCCCCCCGGTAGCCGGGACAGGGGCACAGATACGCAGTATTTT
CDR3: CASSPPGSRDRGTDTQYF

D: NA
V: TRBV29-1
J: TRBJ1-2
size: NA
DNA: TGCACCATAGATACAGCCTCATCCGGCTACACCTTC
CDR3: CTIDTASSGYTF

D: NA
V: TRBV7-9
J: TRBJ2-7
size: NA
DNA: TGTGCCGCCGAGGGAGACAGGACCAACGAGCAGTACTTC
CDR3: CAAEGDRTNEQYF

D: TRBD1
V: TRBV6-5
J: TRBJ1-3
size: NA
DNA: TGTGCCAGCAGTCTCGGGACAGGGGGAAACACCATATATTTT
CDR3: CASSLGTGGNTIYF

D: NA
V: TRBV6-4
J: TRBJ2-7
size: NA
DNA: TGTGCCAGCAGAGTACAGGTTGCCGGGCCCTACGAGCAGTACTTC
CDR3: CASRVQVAGPYEQYF

D: TRBD1
V: TRBV5-5
J: TRBJ2-3
size: NA
DNA: TGTGCCAGCAGCTGGACAGGGGTTGTCAGCACAGATACGCAGTATTTT
CDR3: CASSWTGVVSTDTQYF

D: TRBD1
V: TRBV10-3
J: TRBJ1-6
size: NA
DNA: TGTGCCATCAAGGGACAGGGGGCGCGGGATTCACCCCTCCACTTT
CDR3: CAIKGQGARDSPLHF

D: NA
V: TRBV4-3
J: TRBJ1-2
size: NA
DNA: TGCGCCAGCAGCCGAGAAACAGGGCAGTCACTCTATGGCTACACCTTC
CDR3: CASSRETGQSLYGYTF

D: NA
V: TRBV7-9
J: TRBJ2-7
size: NA
DNA: TGTGCCAGCAGCTCACCGGTTGGGGCCCGAGCCTACGAGCAGTACTTC
CDR3: CASSSPVGARAYEQYF

D: NA
V: TRBV7-9
J: TRBJ2-7
size: NA
DNA: TGTGCCAGCAGCTTAGAAGGCAGGGCGACCTTTCAGAACGAGCAGTACTTC
CDR3: CASSLEGRATFQNEQYF

D: TRBD2
V: TRBV11-3
J: TRBJ2-1
size: NA
DNA: TGTGCCAGCAGCTTAGAGAGAGGCGGGGGGGCGAAATACAATGAGCAGTTCTTC
CDR3: CASSLERGGGAKYNEQFF

D: NA
V: TRBV25-1
J: TRBJ2-3
size: NA
DNA: TGTGCCAGCAGCGCCCCCTACACAGATACGCAGTATTTT
CDR3: CASSAPYTDTQYF

D: NA
V: TRBV25-1
J: TRBJ2-7
size: NA
DNA: TGTGCCAGCAGTCTGCGACGGGGGAGCTCCTACGAGCAGTACTTC
CDR3: CASSLRRGSSYEQYF

D: NA
V: TRBV5-4
J: TRBJ2-2
size: NA
DNA: TGTGCCAGCAGGGAGACAGGGAACACCGGGGAGCTGTTTTTT
CDR3: CASRETGNTGELFF

D: NA
V: TRBV30
J: TRBJ2-2
size: NA
DNA: TGTGCCTGGAGTGCCTCCCGGACAAGTACGAACACCGGGGAGCTGTTTTTT
CDR3: CAWSASRTSTNTGELFF

D: NA
V: TRBV7-2
J: TRBJ1-1
size: few
DNA: TGTGCCAGCAGCTTAGCTTTGGGGCGCGGGGCTGAAGCTTTCTTT
CDR3: CASSLALGRGAEAFF

D: TRBD1
V: TRBV7-9
J: TRBJ1-4
size: NA
DNA: TGTGCCAGCAGCACTACGGGACAGGGTAATGAAAAACTGTTTTTT
CDR3: CASSTTGQGNEKLFF

D: TRBD2
V: TRBV11-3
J: TRBJ2-7
size: once
DNA: TGTGCCAGCAGCTTCGGCGGGGGGCCCTACGAGCAGTACTTC
CDR3: CASSFGGGPYEQYF

D: NA
V: TRBV28
J: TRBJ1-4
size: few
DNA: TGTGCCAGCAGTTTAAAAGGACTTGCAACTAATGAAAAACTGTTTTTT
CDR3: CASSLKGLATNEKLFF

D: NA
V: TRBV5-1
J: TRBJ1-1
size: NA
DNA: TGCGCCAGCAGCCCCTCCCGGGCCGGGGATGAAGCTTTCTTT
CDR3: CASSPSRAGDEAFF

D: NA
V: TRBV5-1
J: TRBJ1-3
size: NA
DNA: TGCGCCAGCAGCCCAGGGTATTTT
CDR3: CASSPGYF

D: TRBD1
V: TRBV5-4
J: TRBJ1-1
size: NA
DNA: TGTGCCAGCAGCTTGGAACCAGGGGGCATGAACACTGAAGCTTTCTTT
CDR3: CASSLEPGGMNTEAFF

D: NA
V: TRBV5-6
J: TRBJ2-1
size: NA
DNA: TGTGCCAGCAGACGGAGGAGCTCCTACAATGAGCAGTTCTTC
CDR3: CASRRRSSYNEQFF

D: NA
V: TRBV19
J: TRBJ2-5
size: NA
DNA: TGTGCCAGTAGTCTCGCGGGACAGCCGCAAGAGACCCAGTACTTC
CDR3: CASSLAGQPQETQYF

D: TRBD1
V: TRBV10-3
J: TRBJ1-2
size: NA
DNA: TGTGCCATCAGTGAGGAGACAGGGGGCTATGGCTACACCTTC
CDR3: CAISEETGGYGYTF

D: TRBD2
V: TRBV3-1/TRBV3-2
J: TRBJ2-1
size: NA
DNA: TGTGCCAGCAGCCAATACCCCCGTGGCGGGGGGGAGCAGTTCTTC
CDR3: CASSQYPRGGGEQFF